Below, one T cell receptor beta chain is given with its context. The antigen remains unidentified. The CDR3 loop spans 17 amino acids. V lost 0 bases, J lost 8 bases, and 9 bases stayed unmatched. In germline, CDR1 is LGHNA, CDR2 YSLEER. TCRdb re-analysed the 5' RACE reads in MiXCR, keeping a single row per CDR3 protein. The top ten clones hold less than 10% of a sample with 550,000 to 650,000 distinct CDR3 sequences, approximately 15% of them seen once. This specimen belongs to a study of T-cell memory formation after mild COVID-19. Study-level background: The two donors had largely donor-specific TCR clusters. Study-wide results and caveats: Second-wave clones with a day 37 peak had unconfirmed SARS-CoV-2 specificity. Cross-reactive memory apparently joined, as some responding clones appeared in pre-infection memory.

The gene calls are TRBV4-3 and TRBJ2-7, with 14 nucleotides matching TRBD2. This receptor was obtained from an adult woman who had mild COVID-19 (a few samples of this study predate the infection). Cell type and time point are not known. Material for sequencing was PBMCs or a T cell subset sorted from them (not recorded which). The CDR3 DNA follows: TGCGCCAGCAGCCAAGATCGGTCAGGGACTAGCGGGAGTCAGCAGTACTTC. This gives the protein CASSQDRSGTSGSQQYF.